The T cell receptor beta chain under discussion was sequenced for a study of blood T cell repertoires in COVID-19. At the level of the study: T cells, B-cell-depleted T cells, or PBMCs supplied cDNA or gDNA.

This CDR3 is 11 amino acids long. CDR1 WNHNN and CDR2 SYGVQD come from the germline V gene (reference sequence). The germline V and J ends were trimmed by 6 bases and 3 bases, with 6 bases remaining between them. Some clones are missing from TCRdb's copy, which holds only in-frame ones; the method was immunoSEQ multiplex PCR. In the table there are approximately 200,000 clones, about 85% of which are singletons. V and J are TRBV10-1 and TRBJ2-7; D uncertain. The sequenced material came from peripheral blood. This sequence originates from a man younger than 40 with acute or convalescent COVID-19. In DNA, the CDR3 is TGCGCCAGCAGCTCCGGCTACGAGCAGTACTTC. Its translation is CASSSGYEQYF.